These 20 T cell receptor beta chains came from one sample sequenced in a study of shared clonotypes between healthy human individuals. Only in-frame clones appear in the TCRdb table, and some are missing; sequencing was by immunoSEQ multiplex PCR. The table includes some 2,500,000 clones, 93% detected once. The sequenced sample consisted of naive CD4+ T cells from PBMCs. Subset given: CD45RA+ positively selected. These receptors were taken from a man younger than 35 in good health. Some clones in this sample may be carry-over from other donors' samples.

In nucleotides, the CDR3 is TGCGCCAGCAGCTTGAGCACAGGGGTGAACACCGGGGAGCTGTTTTTT. It yields the protein CASSLSTGVNTGELFF. This chain uses TRBV5-1 with TRBJ2-2; 7 nucleotides line up with TRBD1. J lost 1 base, V lost 1 base, and 4 bases had no gene match. Germline lookup yields CDR1 SGHRS and CDR2 YFSETQ. The CDR3 consists of 16 residues.

The chain links TRBV10-3 to TRBJ2-3, with TRBD1 matching 9 bases. Germline CDR1 and CDR2: ENHRY and SYGVKD. This CDR3 is built from 14 residues. V lost 6 bases to trimming and J lost 4 bases; unmatched junction nucleotides: 5. CDR3 nucleotides: TGTGCCATCAGACAGGGGGCAGGGGCAGATACGCAGTATTTT. Translation: CAIRQGAGADTQYF.

The J gene is TRBJ2-7, the V gene TRBV6-5; D possibly corresponds to TRBD1 (5 bases). V shed 4 bases and J shed 0 bases, with 16 bases lying between them. Germline CDR1 and CDR2: MNHEY and SVGAGI. The CDR3 spans 16 residues. CDR3 amino acids: CASSSYPQGYSYEQYF. The DNA for the CDR3 is TGTGCCAGCAGTTCTTACCCGCAGGGATACTCCTACGAGCAGTACTTC.

V and J are TRBV27 and TRBJ2-1, with D unresolved. Germline loops: CDR1 MNHEY, CDR2 SMNVEV (reference sequence). The V and J ends lost 6 bases and 7 bases respectively, with 19 bases between them. CDR3 length: 15 residues. The CDR3 DNA reads as TGTGCCAGCAGCCTTCACAGAGAAAAGGGTAATGAGCAGTTCTTC. Translation gives CASSLHREKGNEQFF.

This clone was detected only a few times. The chain combines TRBV7-9 with TRBJ1-3, with D perhaps TRBD1 (6 bases). Per germline, CDR1 SEHNR and CDR2 FQNEAQ (reference sequence). CDR3 length equals 17 residues. V shed 2 bases and J shed 0 bases, with 14 bases lying between them. CDR3 region: CASSLRGQLSSGNTIYF. The CDR3 region has the DNA TGTGCCAGCAGCTTAAGAGGACAGCTAAGCTCTGGAAACACCATATATTTT.

The chain recombines TRBV29-1 with TRBJ2-1; D ambiguous. Germline loops: CDR1 SQVTM, CDR2 ANQGSEA. There are 10 residues in the CDR3. With 7 bases removed from V and 7 bases from J, the gap between germline ends came to 8 bases. Here the CDR3 reads CSGGGNEQFF. CDR3 nucleotide sequence: TGCAGCGGAGGTGGGAATGAGCAGTTCTTC.

The V call is TRBV5-1, the J call TRBJ2-1, with 11 bases that match TRBD2. Per the germline V gene, CDR1 is SGHRS and CDR2 is YFSETQ. The CDR3 spans 15 residues. J was trimmed by 9 bases and V by 5 bases; bases with no gene match: 10. In nucleotides, the CDR3 is TGCGCCAGCAGTCCAATAGCGGGAGGGCCGGGTGAGCAGTTCTTC. It encodes CASSPIAGGPGEQFF.

This clone was detected only once. The chain links TRBV6-1 to TRBJ2-7; the D is unclear. Germline values: CDR1 MNHNS, CDR2 SASEGT. This CDR3 spans 14 amino acids. The germline V and J ends were trimmed by 0 bases and 3 bases, with 9 bases remaining between them. The CDR3 is CASSEAHFSYEQYF. The CDR3 bases are TGTGCCAGCAGTGAAGCTCATTTCAGCTACGAGCAGTACTTC.

The CDR3 DNA is TGTGCCAGCAGCTTAATACAGGGCTACGAGCAGTACTTC. This translates into CASSLIQGYEQYF. The chain links TRBV7-3 to TRBJ2-5; TRBD1 might be the D (6 bases). The J call may be incorrect, as the DNA end agrees better with TRBJ2-7. The CDR3 consists of 13 residues. Germline lookup yields CDR1 SGHTA and CDR2 FQGTGA.

This clone was recorded only once. The rearrangement joins TRBV4-2 to TRBJ2-1; D not resolved. The V end was cut by 3 bases, the J end by 5 bases, with 17 bases between. CDR3 length equals 16 residues. Germline lookup yields CDR1 LGHNA and CDR2 YNFKEQ. CDR3: CASSHSTATGDNEQFF. CDR3 nucleotide sequence: TGTGCCAGCAGCCATAGCACCGCTACTGGGGACAATGAGCAGTTCTTC.

This rearrangement joins TRBV6-5 to TRBJ2-7, with D hard to call. The V end lost 10 bases, the J end lost 6 bases, and 16 bases lay between the germline ends. This CDR3 has 12 amino acids. Germline V gene data show CDR1 as MNHEY and CDR2 as SVGAGI. This CDR3 reads CATVRLDGEQYF. In nucleotides, the CDR3 is TGTGCCACCGTCCGACTCGACGGCGAGCAGTACTTC.

The CDR3 region has the DNA TGCAGCGGACAATTAGGTAGCGGCTACACCTTC. Residues: CSGQLGSGYTF. The chain is built from TRBV29-1 and TRBJ1-2; D is uncertain. The CDR3 length is 11 residues. CDR1 SQVTM and CDR2 ANQGSEA come from the germline V gene. Trimming took off 7 bases at V and 8 bases at J, with 14 bases between the two ends. Full variable domain (missing parts from reference TRBV29-1 and TRBJ1-2): SAVISQKPSRDICQRGTSLTIQCQVDSQVTMMFWYRQQPGQSLTLIATANQGSEATYESGFVIDKFPISRPNLTFSTLTVSNMSPEDSSIYLCSGQLGSGYTFGSGTRLTVV.

The V gene is TRBV28, the J gene TRBJ2-5; TRBD2 matches 9 bases. Trimming cost V 6 bases and J 3 bases; bases outside gene matches: 11. Germline V lookup: CDR1 MDHEN, CDR2 SYDVKM. The CDR3 runs to 16 residues. The CDR3 region has the DNA TGTGCCAGCAGCCAGGGAGGGGCTAGCGGGAAAGAGACCCAGTACTTC. As protein: CASSQGGASGKETQYF.

This rearrangement joins TRBV11-2 to TRBJ2-5; D is uncertain. The V end lost 5 bases, the J end lost 6 bases, and 19 bases lay between the germline ends. This CDR3 comprises 15 residues. Germline values: CDR1 SGHAT, CDR2 FQNNGV. CDR3 DNA: TGTGCCAGCAGCCCCCTGCCGGGCACTACTCAGACCCAGTACTTC. It codes for CASSPLPGTTQTQYF.

The chain uses TRBV6-6 and TRBJ2-4; a possible D gene is TRBD1 (6 bases). Germline loops: CDR1 MNHNY, CDR2 SVGAGI (reference sequence). V lost 4 bases to trimming and J lost 3 bases, with 13 bases between them. This CDR3 region has 15 residues. The CDR3 is CASSSSDRSKNIQYF. The CDR3, as DNA: TGTGCCAGCAGTTCCAGCGACAGGAGCAAAAACATTCAGTACTTC.

This chain joins TRBV7-2 and TRBJ1-2; D is unclear. This CDR3 spans 12 amino acids. Germline V lookup: CDR1 SGHTA, CDR2 FQGNSA. V was trimmed by 3 bases and J by 0 bases, leaving 2 bases between them. For the CDR3, the DNA is TGTGCCAGCAGCTTGTCTAACTATGGCTACACCTTC. Translation gives CASSLSNYGYTF.

The count of this clone is one. Other DNA sequences in the same sample also yield this CDR3. J is TRBJ2-1 and V is TRBV28, with 11 bases lining up with TRBD2. This CDR3 is built from 15 residues. The germline V gene has CDR1 MDHEN and CDR2 SYDVKM. V was clipped by 3 bases and J by 6 bases; unmatched bases: 4. The CDR3 DNA reads as TGTGCCAGCAGTTTCCTAGCGGGAGGTCCCAATGAGCAGTTCTTC. Its protein product is CASSFLAGGPNEQFF.

This clone was observed a single time. The genes are TRBV5-1 and TRBJ1-1; D perhaps matches TRBD1 (5 bases). The CDR3 sequence is 14 residues long. Germline loops: CDR1 SGHRS, CDR2 YFSETQ. Deletions cut 1 base from V and 8 bases from J, with 15 bases between. The CDR3: CASSLRAQGPEAFF. In DNA form, the CDR3 reads TGCGCCAGCAGCTTGAGAGCCCAGGGTCCCGAAGCTTTCTTT.

The chain uses TRBV18 and TRBJ2-7, with D perhaps given as TRBD1 or TRBD2 (7 bases each). The CDR3 runs to 15 residues. Trimming took off 1 base at V and 5 bases at J, with 15 bases between the two ends. Per the germline V gene, CDR1 is KGHSH and CDR2 is LQKENI. This CDR3 reads CASSPRAGGVDEQYF. CDR3 in DNA: TGTGCCAGCTCACCACGGGCAGGGGGGGTCGACGAGCAGTACTTC.

Remarks on this clone: This CDR3 is also generated by other DNA sequences in the sample. V gene TRBV5-1 combines with J gene TRBJ1-1; unclear D gene. Germline V gives CDR1 SGHRS, CDR2 YFSETQ. The V end was cut by 4 bases, the J end by 1 base, with 8 bases between. CDR3 length: 13 residues. DNA for the CDR3: TGCGCCAGCAGCCCTACAACGAACACTGAAGCTTTCTTT. Translation gives CASSPTTNTEAFF.